Listed here are 18 T cell receptor beta chains from one sample, sequenced in a study of T cells after yellow fever vaccination. From the 5' RACE reads, TCRdb called clonotypes with MiXCR, one entry per CDR3 protein. Among about 340,000 distinct CDR3 sequences listed, almost 4% were seen once. Sequencing was performed on PBMCs, taken 5 days after the yellow fever booster vaccination. Receptors originate from a man aged 18 to 30 who received the YFV17D yellow fever vaccine.

This clonotype was seen many times. The chain has TRBV15 and TRBJ2-1; 9 nucleotides line up with TRBD1. Germline V gives CDR1 LNHNV, CDR2 YYDKDF (reference sequence). With 8 bases clipped from V and 6 bases from J, the junction kept 5 bases outside the gene matches. The CDR3 has 13 residues. CDR3 nucleotide sequence: TGTGCCACCCGAAAGGGACAGGGCAATGAGCAGTTCTTC. Its protein product is CATRKGQGNEQFF.

The V call is TRBV5-1, the J call TRBJ2-7; possibly TRBD2 for D (6 bases). The CDR3 has 16 residues. V shed 0 bases and J shed 5 bases, with 18 bases lying between them. Germline V gives CDR1 SGHRS, CDR2 YFSETQ. The CDR3 region is CASSLATASARDEQYF. In DNA form, the CDR3 reads TGCGCCAGCAGCTTGGCCACGGCTAGCGCACGGGACGAGCAGTACTTC.

This clonotype was recorded at least ten times. The chain joins TRBV11-2 to TRBJ1-4, with unresolved D. Germline lookup yields CDR1 SGHAT and CDR2 FQNNGV. V was shortened by 1 base and J by 3 bases, with 6 bases between the two germline ends. The CDR3 consists of 14 residues. In DNA, the CDR3 is TGTGCCAGCAGCTTAGTACGGGCTAATGAAAAACTGTTTTTT. Translation gives CASSLVRANEKLFF.

The gene calls are TRBV14 and TRBJ1-2; maybe TRBD1 (5 bases). The V end was cut by 4 bases, the J end by 0 bases, with 15 bases between. Germline V lookup: CDR1 SGHDN, CDR2 FVKESK. The CDR3 is made up of 16 amino acids. The CDR3 is CASSLSVGRANYGYTF. Here the CDR3 DNA reads TGTGCCAGCAGCCTTTCGGTGGGACGGGCTAACTATGGCTACACCTTC.

This clonotype was seen ten or more times. The V and J genes are TRBV6-2 or TRBV6-3 and TRBJ1-2, with 10 bases lining up with TRBD1. Trimming removed 7 bases from V and 0 bases from J; junction bases left unmatched: 11. The germline gives CDR1 MNHEY, CDR2 SVGEGT. This CDR3 spans 17 amino acids. CDR3 coding DNA: TGTGCCAGCACCAACTCCGGGACAGGGGATGCTAACTATGGCTACACCTTC. This sequence encodes CASTNSGTGDANYGYTF.

This clonotype came up many times. The rearrangement uses TRBV7-2 and TRBJ2-1; tentatively, D is TRBD2 (6 bases). V lost 8 bases and J lost 6, with 17 bases in between. Germline V lookup: CDR1 SGHTA, CDR2 FQGNSA. This CDR3 is 14 amino acids long. The CDR3 sequence is CASRVAGILNEQFF. Here the CDR3 DNA reads TGTGCCAGCCGGGTTGCGGGGATTCTCAATGAGCAGTTCTTC.

For the CDR3, the DNA is TGTGCCAGCAGGCGCAGGGTCGCTGGAAACACCATATATTTT. Translated: CASRRRVAGNTIYF. J is TRBJ1-3 and V is TRBV2, with D tentatively TRBD1 (5 bases). The CDR3 runs to 14 residues. The V end lost 6 bases, the J end lost 2 bases, and 11 bases lay between the germline ends. Germline CDR1 and CDR2: SNHLY and FYNNEI.

This clonotype was picked up many times. The chain uses TRBV10-2 and TRBJ2-7; D not certain. CDR3 length equals 13 residues. Germline CDR1 reads WSHSY; CDR2 reads SAAADI. V was pared by 5 bases and J by 2 bases, with 10 bases between. CDR3 protein: CASSPQAAYEQYF. DNA for the CDR3: TGCGCCAGCAGTCCCCAGGCTGCCTACGAGCAGTACTTC.

The sample holds many counts of this clonotype. The chain links TRBV5-5 to TRBJ2-7; TRBD2 matches at 7 bases. After removal of 0 bases from V and 4 bases from J, the junction contained 4 bases not matched to a gene. The length of the CDR3 is 14 residues. Germline CDR1 SGHKS, CDR2 YYEKEE (reference sequence). CDR3 sequence (DNA): TGTGCCAGCAGCTTGGAAAGCGGGGCTTACGAGCAGTACGTC. This encodes CASSLESGAYEQYV.

This clonotype showed up many times. The chain carries TRBV18 and TRBJ2-1; a possible D gene is TRBD2 (6 bases). The CDR3 sequence is 16 residues long. Germline assignment: CDR1 KGHSH and CDR2 LQKENI. Trimming took 1 base from V and 3 from J, leaving 13 bases between them. Here the CDR3 reads CASSPLASADYNEQFF. The DNA of the CDR3 is TGTGCCAGCTCACCACTGGCTAGCGCGGACTACAATGAGCAGTTCTTC.

This clonotype was observed a few times. This chain links TRBV7-2 with TRBJ1-6; 8 positions match TRBD1. V was clipped by 2 bases and J by 4 bases; unmatched bases: 7. The CDR3 has 17 residues. Germline V gives CDR1 SGHTA, CDR2 FQGNSA. The CDR3 reads CASSLPFRTGYNSPLHF. The CDR3 coding sequence is TGTGCCAGCAGCTTACCTTTTCGGACAGGGTATAATTCACCCCTCCACTTT. The whole variable domain, filled in from reference TRBV7-2 and TRBJ1-6, reads GAGVSQSPSNKVTEKGKDVELRCDPISGHTALYWYRQSLGQGLEFLIYFQGNSAPDKSGLPSDRFSAERTGGSVSTLTIQRTQQEDSAVYLCASSLPFRTGYNSPLHFGNGTRLTVT.

The gene calls are TRBV6-5 and TRBJ2-7, with D possibly being TRBD2 (5 bases). The CDR3 is made up of 13 amino acids. V was trimmed by 0 bases and J by 6 bases, leaving 9 bases between them. Germline CDR1 and CDR2: MNHEY and SVGAGI. The CDR3 nucleotides are TGTGCCAGCAGTTACTCGAATGGAGGCGAGCAGTACTTC. Its protein is CASSYSNGGEQYF.

The table lists this clonotype with a few counts. The V gene is TRBV19, the J gene TRBJ1-5; D remains ambiguous. V shed 0 bases and J shed 7 bases, with 22 bases lying between them. Germline CDR1 is LNHDA and CDR2 is SQIVND (reference sequence). The CDR3 contains 18 residues. CDR3 protein: CASSIEHRPGQIWQPQHF. CDR3 coding DNA: TGTGCCAGTAGTATAGAACACAGACCGGGCCAAATATGGCAGCCCCAGCATTTT. Using reference TRBV19 and TRBJ1-5 for the parts outside the CDR3, the full variable domain is DGGITQSPKYLFRKEGQNVTLSCEQNLNHDAMYWYRQDPGQGLRLIYYSQIVNDFQKGDIAEGYSVSREKKESFPLTVTSAQKNPTAFYLCASSIEHRPGQIWQPQHFGDGTRLSIL.

This clonotype has a handful of counts. The gene calls are TRBV4-1 and TRBJ2-7; 11 bases line up with TRBD2. Germline values: CDR1 MGHRA, CDR2 YSYEKL. J lost 0 bases, V lost 4 bases, and 11 bases had no gene match. CDR3 size: 18 residues. The DNA of the CDR3 is TGCGCCAGCAGCCCTCCGGGACTAGCGGATAGAACCTCCTACGAGCAGTACTTC. Translating gives CASSPPGLADRTSYEQYF.

This clonotype came up many times. The rearrangement joins TRBV20-1 to TRBJ2-7; D is uncertain. Looked up from germline, CDR1 is DFQATT and CDR2 is SNEGSKA (reference sequence). There are 13 residues in the CDR3. Trimming took 1 base from V and 4 from J, leaving 11 bases between them. The CDR3 here is CSARGPIGYEQYF. The CDR3 DNA follows: TGCAGTGCTAGAGGCCCGATAGGGTACGAGCAGTACTTC.

The chain links TRBV7-3 to TRBJ2-3; 8 bases are shared with TRBD2. The CDR3 length is 16 residues. The V gene end was trimmed by 0 bases and the J gene end by 0 bases; junction bases not matched to a gene: 2. From germline, CDR1 is SGHTA and CDR2 FQGTGA. As DNA, the CDR3 is TGTGCCAGCAGCTTAACCGGCGGGGGGAGCACAGATACGCAGTATTTT. It is translated as CASSLTGGGSTDTQYF.

The chain links TRBV6-2 or TRBV6-3 to TRBJ2-7; D remains unclear. Trimming took 1 base from V and 9 from J, leaving 13 bases between them. Germline V lookup: CDR1 MNHEY, CDR2 SVGEGT. The CDR3 is 13 residues long. CDR3 nucleotides: TGTGCCAGCAGTTACTTTGACGGAATCGCGCAGTACTTC. Translating it yields CASSYFDGIAQYF.

The table lists this clonotype with a few counts. The chain carries TRBV5-4 and TRBJ2-7; 8 bases match TRBD1. Per germline, CDR1 SGHNT and CDR2 YYREEE (reference sequence). CDR3 size: 14 residues. Germline trimming cut 3 bases from V and 2 bases from J; bases unmatched to any gene: 4. The CDR3 protein is CASSSGQVPYEQYF. The CDR3 DNA reads as TGTGCCAGCAGCTCGGGACAGGTACCCTACGAGCAGTACTTC.